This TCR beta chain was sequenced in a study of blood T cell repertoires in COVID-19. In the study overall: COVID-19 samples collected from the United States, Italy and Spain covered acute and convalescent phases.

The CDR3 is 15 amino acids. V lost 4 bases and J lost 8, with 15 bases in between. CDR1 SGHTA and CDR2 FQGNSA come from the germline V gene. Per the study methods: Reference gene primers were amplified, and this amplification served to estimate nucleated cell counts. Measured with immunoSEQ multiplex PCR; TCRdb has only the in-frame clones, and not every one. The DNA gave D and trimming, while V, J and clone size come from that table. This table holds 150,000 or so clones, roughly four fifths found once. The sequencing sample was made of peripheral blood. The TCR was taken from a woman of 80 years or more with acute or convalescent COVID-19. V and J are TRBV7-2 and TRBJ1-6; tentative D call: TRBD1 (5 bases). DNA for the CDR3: TGTGCCAGCAGCTACTCCGTGGGGGGACATTCACCCCTCCACTTT. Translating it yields CASSYSVGGHSPLHF.